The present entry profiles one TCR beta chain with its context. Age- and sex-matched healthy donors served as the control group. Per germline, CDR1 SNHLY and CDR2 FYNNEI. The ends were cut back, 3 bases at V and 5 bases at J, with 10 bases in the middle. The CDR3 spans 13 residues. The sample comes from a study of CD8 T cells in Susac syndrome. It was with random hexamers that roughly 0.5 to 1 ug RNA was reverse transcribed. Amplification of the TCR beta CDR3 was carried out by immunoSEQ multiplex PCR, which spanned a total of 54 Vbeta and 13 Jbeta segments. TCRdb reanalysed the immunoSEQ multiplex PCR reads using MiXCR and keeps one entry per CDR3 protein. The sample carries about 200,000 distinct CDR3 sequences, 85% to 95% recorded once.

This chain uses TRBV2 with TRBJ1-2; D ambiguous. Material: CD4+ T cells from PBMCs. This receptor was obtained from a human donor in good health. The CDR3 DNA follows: TGTGCCAGCAGTGAGGGCCTGAGGTATGGCTACACCTTC. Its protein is CASSEGLRYGYTF. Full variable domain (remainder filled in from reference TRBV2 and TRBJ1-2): EPEVTQTPSHQVTQMGQEVILRCVPISNHLYFYWYRQILGQKVEFLVSFYNNEISEKSEIFDDQFSVERPDGSNFTLKIRSTKLEDSAMYFCASSEGLRYGYTFGSGTRLTVV.